This T cell receptor beta chain comes out of a study of cytomegalovirus exposure and HLA in healthy donors. The germline gives CDR1 MNHNY, CDR2 SVGAGI (reference sequence). The V end lost 2 bases, the J end lost 1 base, and 5 bases lay between the germline ends. CDR3 length equals 13 residues. A multiplex PCR was run with 60 Vbeta primers and 13 Jbeta primers. The data were produced by immunoSEQ multiplex PCR, yet TCRdb's version contains in-frame clones alone and is incomplete. Among 100,000 to 150,000 clones, 60% to 80% were seen once, and the ten largest hold approximately 1.5%. This TCR came from a female donor in good health and CMV-seronegative. The sequenced sample was PBMCs. The chain is built from TRBV6-6 and TRBJ1-1; D is unclear. CDR3 amino acids: CASSYRGNTEAFF. CDR3 nucleotides: TGTGCCAGCAGTTACCGGGGGAACACTGAAGCTTTCTTT.